Each of the 7 T cell receptor beta chains below was sequenced from the same sample in a study of blood T cell repertoires in COVID-19. Sequencing was performed with immunoSEQ multiplex PCR; in TCRdb, only in-frame clones are kept and a portion is missing. This sample yields 140,000 to 150,000 clones, of which approximately 80% are seen a single time; about 5% belongs to the top ten. The sequencing sample was made of peripheral blood. The origin of the receptors is a woman in her 50s with acute or convalescent COVID-19.

This sequence joins TRBV7-3 and TRBJ1-1; D is uncertain. The germline V gene encodes CDR1 SGHTA and CDR2 FQGTGA. Deletions cut 5 bases from V and 2 bases from J, with 15 bases between. This CDR3 comprises 15 residues. CDR3 sequence: CASSPFGTDNTEAFF. CDR3 coding DNA: TGTGCCAGCAGCCCCTTCGGAACAGACAACACTGAAGCTTTCTTT.

This clone turned up a few times. The rearrangement links TRBV19 to TRBJ2-2; D is possibly TRBD1 (6 bases). The germline gives CDR1 LNHDA, CDR2 SQIVND (reference sequence). Trimming removed 1 base at V and 4 bases at J, with 7 bases between. The CDR3 runs 14 residues. CDR3 DNA sequence: TGTGCCAGTAGTATAGTCAGGGGCACCGGGGAGCTGTTTTTT. It is translated as CASSIVRGTGELFF.

This clone was detected only once. The chain carries TRBV6-2 or TRBV6-3 and TRBJ1-2, with TRBD1 identical over 7 bases. The CDR3 consists of 12 residues. The germline V gene has CDR1 MNHEY and CDR2 SVGEGT. V was clipped by 5 bases and J by 7 bases; unmatched bases: 4. The CDR3 loop reads CASSGTVAGYTF. CDR3 DNA sequence: TGTGCCAGCAGTGGGACAGTCGCTGGCTACACCTTC.

The chain is built from TRBV4-3 and TRBJ2-2; D remains ambiguous. CDR1 and CDR2 from the germline V gene are LGHNA and YSLEER. The V gene lost 4 bases and the J gene lost 4 bases, with 13 bases spanning the gap. CDR3 length: 15 residues. CDR3 amino acids: CASSLATRGTGELFF. The CDR3 region has the DNA TGCGCCAGCAGCCTTGCTACCCGAGGCACCGGGGAGCTGTTTTTT.

This chain connects TRBV6-2 or TRBV6-3 to TRBJ2-1; the D is unclear. The CDR3 contains 14 residues. V shed 6 bases and J shed 6 bases, with 15 bases lying between them. Germline V lookup: CDR1 MNHEY, CDR2 SVGEGT. The CDR3, as DNA: TGTGCCAGCAGCCCCTTGCGTTCTGGCAATGAGCAGTTCTTC. Translated, it gives CASSPLRSGNEQFF.

The chain uses TRBV4-2 and TRBJ2-1, with TRBD2 as a possible D gene (7 bases). The V end was cut by 0 bases, the J end by 4 bases, with 13 bases between. The V gene's germline CDR1 is LGHNA and CDR2 YNFKEQ. This CDR3 region has 16 residues. The CDR3 is CASSQDRGGEYNEQFF. In DNA form, the CDR3 reads TGTGCCAGCAGCCAAGATAGGGGGGGGGAGTACAATGAGCAGTTCTTC.

The chain recombines TRBV7-2 with TRBJ1-5; D is uncertain. Germline V lookup: CDR1 SGHTA, CDR2 FQGNSA. Deletions cut 3 bases from V and 4 bases from J, with 7 bases between. The CDR3 runs to 13 residues. In DNA, the CDR3 is TGTGCCAGCAGCTTTGGGCAAAATCAGCCCCAGCATTTT. Translation gives CASSFGQNQPQHF.